This entry lists 31 T cell receptor beta chains sequenced from one sample in a study of blood T cell repertoires in COVID-19. Libraries were prepared by immunoSEQ multiplex PCR; TCRdb keeps only in-frame clonotypes and omits some of them. The table records approximately 240,000 clones, about 88% of them present only once. Sequencing was carried out using peripheral blood. Source of these receptors: a middle-aged woman who had recovered from COVID-19.

V gene TRBV5-1 combines with J gene TRBJ1-2; 10 nucleotides match TRBD1. The CDR3 totals 15 residues. The germline V gene encodes CDR1 SGHRS and CDR2 YFSETQ. V gave up 3 bases and J gave up 2 bases; unmatched junction bases: 4. CDR3 sequence: CASSYRQGANYGYTF. The CDR3 DNA is TGCGCCAGCAGCTACAGACAGGGGGCGAACTATGGCTACACCTTC.

The J gene is TRBJ1-1, the V gene TRBV6-2 or TRBV6-3; 9 bases map to TRBD1. Germline CDR1 reads MNHEY; CDR2 reads SVGEGT. V shed 5 bases, J shed 6 bases, and the junction held 7 bases outside the gene matches. This CDR3 is built from 14 residues. The CDR3 loop reads CASSVQGAGAEAFF. The CDR3 DNA is TGTGCCAGCAGTGTACAGGGGGCTGGGGCTGAAGCTTTCTTT.

Of note for this clone: This sample includes further DNA sequences coding for the same CDR3. V and J are TRBV27 and TRBJ2-7; 10 positions agree with TRBD1. J was trimmed by 1 base and V by 3 bases; bases with no gene match: 3. The V gene's germline CDR1 is MNHEY and CDR2 SMNVEV (reference sequence). This CDR3 has 15 amino acids. CDR3 protein: CASSLWGQGSYEQYF. In DNA form, the CDR3 reads TGTGCCAGCAGTTTGTGGGGACAGGGGTCCTACGAGCAGTACTTC.

The J gene is TRBJ2-7, the V gene TRBV30; 11 bases are a match to TRBD2. Germline V gene data show CDR1 as GTSNPN and CDR2 as SVGIG (reference sequence). The CDR3 is 14 amino acids. V lost 2 bases, J lost 6 bases, and 6 bases stayed unmatched. The DNA for the CDR3 is TGTGCCTGGAGTCTAACTAGCGGGAGTCGCGAGCAGTACTTC. Translation: CAWSLTSGSREQYF.

This sequence joins TRBV19 and TRBJ1-2, with 8 nucleotides matching TRBD1. The V gene end was trimmed by 4 bases and the J gene end by 7 bases; junction bases not matched to a gene: 8. Per the germline V gene, CDR1 is LNHDA and CDR2 is SQIVND (reference sequence). The CDR3 covers 14 residues. The CDR3 coding sequence is TGTGCCAGTAGTACCCAGGGGGCCACCGGTGGCTACACCTTC. As protein: CASSTQGATGGYTF.

This clone was seen only once. The chain combines TRBV28 with TRBJ2-2; the match to TRBD1 covers 7 bases. J gave up 1 base and V 10 bases, and 12 bases lay outside the gene matches. The CDR3 is 16 amino acids. Germline-derived CDR1 and CDR2 are MDHEN and SYDVKM. CDR3 sequence: CATRDSKTMNTGELFF. The CDR3 bases are TGTGCCACTCGGGACAGCAAGACTATGAACACCGGGGAGCTGTTTTTT.

This sequence joins TRBV7-2 and TRBJ2-1; D is perhaps TRBD1 (5 bases). V lost 1 base and J lost 1, with 11 bases in between. CDR1 and CDR2 (germline): SGHTA, FQGNSA. The CDR3 is made up of 16 amino acids. The CDR3 spells CASSLEGAVSYNEQFF. The CDR3 nucleotides are TGTGCCAGCAGCTTAGAAGGGGCAGTATCCTACAATGAGCAGTTCTTC.

The chain carries TRBV4-3 and TRBJ2-2; 16 nucleotides line up with TRBD2. This CDR3 has 16 residues. J lost 6 bases, V lost 4 bases, and 2 bases had no gene match. The germline CDR1 and CDR2 sequences are LGHNA and YSLEER. In DNA, the CDR3 is TGCGCCAGCAGCCTGGGGACTAGCGGGGGGGCCGGGGAGCTGTTTTTT. As protein: CASSLGTSGGAGELFF.

This chain joins TRBV7-2 and TRBJ2-7, with a tentative D call TRBD1 (6 bases). The germline V and J ends were trimmed by 6 bases and 0 bases, with 9 bases remaining between them. Germline lookup yields CDR1 SGHTA and CDR2 FQGNSA. This CDR3 has 13 amino acids. The CDR3 is CASSQGGSYEQYF. The CDR3 DNA follows: TGTGCCAGCAGTCAAGGGGGCTCCTACGAGCAGTACTTC.

The rearrangement joins TRBV27 to TRBJ2-5, with 7 bases identical to TRBD1. The CDR3 has 16 residues. Germline values: CDR1 MNHEY, CDR2 SMNVEV (reference sequence). V gave up 5 bases and J gave up 0 bases; unmatched junction bases: 9. CDR3 in amino acids: CASSPLGQRNQETQYF. The CDR3 DNA is TGTGCCAGCAGTCCCCTGGGACAGAGGAACCAAGAGACCCAGTACTTC.

About this clone itself: The junction differs from germline at one of its ends, possibly a read error. The genes are TRBV19 and TRBJ1-2; D not resolved. The germline V gene encodes CDR1 LNHDA and CDR2 SQIVND (reference sequence). The CDR3 runs to 11 residues. The CDR3 sequence is CASSIGGRGIF. The CDR3 DNA reads as TGTGCCAGTAGTATAGGTGGCCGAGGGATCTTC.

The chain links TRBV18 to TRBJ2-4; D is uncertain. V shed 1 base and J shed 3 bases, with 13 bases lying between them. Germline CDR1 KGHSH, CDR2 LQKENI. CDR3 size: 16 residues. CDR3 region: CASSPLPGLVKNIQYF. DNA of the CDR3: TGTGCCAGCTCACCACTCCCGGGTTTGGTCAAAAACATTCAGTACTTC.

J is TRBJ2-5 and V is TRBV7-2, with D tentatively TRBD2 (6 bases). Germline V CDR1 and CDR2: SGHTA, FQGNSA. V gave up 5 bases and J gave up 10 bases, with 14 bases separating them. The CDR3 covers 12 residues. The DNA for the CDR3 is TGTGCCAGCAGCCCCGGGGGATTGGGCCAGTACTTC. It codes for CASSPGGLGQYF.

This clone came up once. The chain links TRBV14 to TRBJ2-4; the match to TRBD2 covers 9 bases. V was pared by 0 bases and J by 2 bases, with 2 bases of the junction left unmatched. Germline V gene lookup returns CDR1 SGHDN and CDR2 FVKESK. The CDR3 length is 16 residues. For the CDR3, the DNA is TGTGCCAGCAGCCAAGACCCTAGCGGGACCAAAAACATTCAGTACTTC. Translated, it gives CASSQDPSGTKNIQYF.

J is TRBJ1-1 and V is TRBV2, with a weak D call TRBD1 (5 bases). V lost 6 bases, J lost 5 bases, and 13 bases lay in between. CDR3 length: 13 amino acids. Germline V gives CDR1 SNHLY, CDR2 FYNNEI. The CDR3 sequence: CASRGHLRTEAFF. In nucleotides, the CDR3 is TGTGCCAGCAGAGGACACCTTCGGACTGAAGCTTTCTTT.

This clone was detected a few times. This chain uses TRBV3-1 (or the pseudogene TRBV3-2) with TRBJ2-7; the D gene is possibly TRBD1 (6 bases). CDR3 size: 14 residues. Per the germline V gene, CDR1 is LGHDT and CDR2 is YNNKEL (reference sequence). V lost 3 bases to trimming and J lost 3 bases, with 12 bases between them. The CDR3 bases are TGTGCCAGCAGCCAGAAGGGACAACTCTACGAGCAGTACTTC. As protein: CASSQKGQLYEQYF.

The gene calls are TRBV28 and TRBJ1-5; no reliable D call. The V gene's germline CDR1 is MDHEN and CDR2 SYDVKM. The CDR3 runs 14 residues. V was pared by 3 bases and J by 0 bases, with 6 bases between. This chain's CDR3 is CASSFGVSNQPQHF. DNA for the CDR3: TGTGCCAGCAGTTTCGGGGTTAGCAATCAGCCCCAGCATTTT.

V usage is TRBV5-8 and J usage is TRBJ2-3; 14 nucleotides line up with TRBD2. Losses at the gene ends were 3 bases for V and 7 bases for J; bases not matched to a gene: 7. In germline, CDR1 is SGHTS, CDR2 YDEGEE. The CDR3 runs to 16 residues. CDR3 region: CASSWGTSGSRNTQYF. CDR3 in DNA: TGTGCCAGCAGCTGGGGGACTAGCGGGAGTCGAAATACGCAGTATTTT. The whole variable domain, filled in from reference TRBV5-8 and TRBJ2-3, reads EAGVTQSPTHLIKTRGQQATLRCSPISGHTSVYWYQQALGLGLQFLLWYDEGEERNRGNFPPRFSGRQFPNYSSELNVNALELEDSALYLCASSWGTSGSRNTQYFGPGTRLTVL.

V gene TRBV3-1 (or the pseudogene TRBV3-2) combines with J gene TRBJ2-1, with D possibly TRBD1 on 6 matching bases. V was cut by 4 bases and J by 4 bases, with 8 bases left in between. Looked up from germline, CDR1 is LGHDT and CDR2 is YNNKEL (reference sequence). This CDR3 is 13 amino acids long. CDR3 in amino acids: CASSPDRYNEQFF. The CDR3 nucleotides read TGTGCCAGCAGCCCGGACAGATACAATGAGCAGTTCTTC.

Remarks on this clone: At the DNA level, this CDR3 is encoded by other sequences in the same sample as well. The J gene is TRBJ2-7, the V gene TRBV27, with D possibly matching TRBD2 (6 bases). V lost 3 bases and J 6 bases, leaving 9 bases between the germline ends. This CDR3 spans 12 amino acids. Looked up from germline, CDR1 is MNHEY and CDR2 is SMNVEV (reference sequence). This CDR3 reads CASSFRGGEQYF. The CDR3 DNA follows: TGTGCCAGCAGTTTTAGGGGAGGCGAGCAGTACTTC.

V usage is TRBV7-2 and J usage is TRBJ2-2; 12 nucleotides line up with TRBD2. The CDR3 loop spans 17 amino acids. Germline V CDR1 and CDR2: SGHTA, FQGNSA. The J segment lost 6 bases and the V segment lost 4 bases, leaving 9 bases of the junction unmatched. CDR3 sequence: CASSSASGRVFAGELFF. CDR3 nucleotide sequence: TGTGCCAGCAGCTCCGCTAGCGGGAGGGTGTTTGCCGGGGAGCTGTTTTTT. The complete variable domain, with remaining parts taken from reference TRBV7-2 and TRBJ2-2, reads GAGVSQSPSNKVTEKGKDVELRCDPISGHTALYWYRQSLGQGLEFLIYFQGNSAPDKSGLPSDRFSAERTGGSVSTLTIQRTQQEDSAVYLCASSSASGRVFAGELFFGEGSRLTVL.

V is TRBV10-2 and J is TRBJ1-2; D perhaps matches TRBD1 (5 bases). Germline V CDR1 and CDR2: WSHSY, SAAADI. The germline V and J ends were trimmed by 4 bases and 8 bases, with 17 bases remaining between them. The CDR3 is 14 residues long. This CDR3 is CASSGIIRAWGYTF. The CDR3 bases are TGCGCCAGCAGTGGGATCATCAGGGCTTGGGGCTACACCTTC.

In this sample, this clone turned up once. The chain uses TRBV19 and TRBJ1-5, with D perhaps TRBD1 (5 bases). The CDR3 consists of 14 residues. The V end lost 3 bases, the J end lost 11 bases, and 17 bases lay between the germline ends. Germline loops: CDR1 LNHDA, CDR2 SQIVND (reference sequence). DNA of the CDR3: TGTGCCAGTAGTATCGACAGTGCTAGTTCGGCCCAGCATTTT. This encodes CASSIDSASSAQHF.

This chain uses TRBV5-4 with TRBJ1-1; weak D call: TRBD1 (6 bases). V lost 4 bases, J lost 3 bases, and 16 bases lay in between. Germline lookup yields CDR1 SGHNT and CDR2 YYREEE (reference sequence). The CDR3 is made up of 15 amino acids. The CDR3 coding sequence is TGTGCCAGCAGCCCCTCGACAGGCCAATACACTGAAGCTTTCTTT. Its protein is CASSPSTGQYTEAFF.

The rearrangement uses TRBV6-5 and TRBJ2-1; TRBD2 aligns across 10 bases. J was trimmed by 4 bases and V by 6 bases; bases with no gene match: 6. The CDR3 contains 15 residues. Germline V gene lookup returns CDR1 MNHEY and CDR2 SVGAGI. The CDR3 DNA reads TGTGCCAGCAGCAAGAGCGGGAGGGGATACAATGAGCAGTTCTTC. This translates into CASSKSGRGYNEQFF.

The chain employs TRBV20-1 and TRBJ2-3, with 7 bases identical to TRBD2. V lost 3 bases and J lost 1; bases outside the gene matches: 7. Per the germline V gene, CDR1 is DFQATT and CDR2 is SNEGSKA (reference sequence). The CDR3 runs to 15 residues. The CDR3 loop is CSASVRGGRTDTQYF. CDR3 coding DNA: TGCAGTGCTAGTGTTCGCGGGGGTCGCACAGATACGCAGTATTTT.

In its sample, this clone was seen a few times. The genes are TRBV7-3 and TRBJ2-2; weak D call: TRBD1 (5 bases). The CDR3 runs 13 residues. V lost 3 bases, J lost 7 bases, and 9 bases lay in between. Germline assignment: CDR1 SGHTA and CDR2 FQGTGA. CDR3 amino acids: CASSLGLFGELFF. In DNA form, the CDR3 reads TGTGCCAGCAGCTTGGGGCTTTTCGGGGAGCTGTTTTTT.

This chain links TRBV15 with TRBJ1-2; no clear D. The CDR3 totals 13 residues. CDR1 is LNHNV and CDR2 is YYDKDF in the germline V gene (reference sequence). V lost 2 bases and J lost 1, with 5 bases in between. The CDR3 is CATSRQDNYGYTF. Written as DNA, the CDR3 is TGTGCCACCAGCAGACAGGATAACTATGGCTACACCTTC.

CDR3 sequence reads: CASSMGQHSGANVLTF. For the CDR3, the DNA is TGTGCCAGCAGCATGGGACAGCACTCTGGGGCCAACGTCCTGACTTTC. The chain carries TRBV6-2 or TRBV6-3 and TRBJ2-6; TRBD1 matches at 7 bases. This CDR3 spans 16 amino acids. Per germline, CDR1 MNHEY and CDR2 SVGEGT. V was clipped by 6 bases and J by 0 bases; unmatched bases: 5.

The chain couples TRBV12-3 or TRBV12-4 to TRBJ1-6; D ambiguous. The CDR3 is 13 amino acids. Between the trimmed V and J ends, which lost 5 bases and 10 bases, there was a span of 12 bases. The CDR3 reads CASSLSIVSPLHF. The CDR3 DNA follows: TGTGCCAGCAGTCTTTCTATAGTATCACCCCTCCACTTT.

The V and J genes are TRBV19 and TRBJ2-7, with D possibly being TRBD1 (5 bases). Germline V gene sequence: CDR1 LNHDA, CDR2 SQIVND (reference sequence). The CDR3 extends over 16 amino acids. Trimming removed 5 bases at V and 0 bases at J, with 17 bases between. CDR3 region: CASSPRPRQGSYEQYF. The CDR3 DNA sequence: TGTGCCAGTAGTCCCCGGCCCCGGCAGGGCTCCTACGAGCAGTACTTC.